The clone carrying this TCR beta chain showed up just a few times. Its antigen is as yet unknown. The sample originates from a study of Graves' ophthalmopathy and Graves' hyperthyroidism. Regarding the study as a whole: Blood also harbored most expanded thyroid clonotypes above 0.001 frequency.

Germline-derived CDR1 and CDR2 are LGHNA and YSLEER. The length of the CDR3 is 14 residues. The V and J ends lost 1 base and 5 bases, in that order; junction bases with no gene match: 4. Amplifying from RNA transcripts, the study obtained TCR beta CDR3 regions. First-round RT-PCR used HTBI primers; second-round multiplex PCR followed. TCRdb re-called the multiplex PCR reads through MiXCR, storing one row per CDR3 protein. This sample has about 170,000 distinct CDR3 sequences, with under 40% found just once. The receptor was isolated from a woman aged 40 to 55 with Graves' ophthalmopathy. Sequenced: peripheral blood. This rearrangement joins TRBV4-3 to TRBJ2-5, with 7 bases fitting TRBD1. The CDR3 reads CASSQGTGDETQYF. CDR3 in DNA: TGCGCCAGCAGCCAAGGGACAGGCGACGAGACCCAGTACTTC.